This T cell receptor beta chain was captured in a study of shared clonotypes between healthy human individuals (dated by TCRdb to 2018 to 2021). Regarding the complete study: Two women and a few men aged 18 to 49 years were included in the cohort. For each donor, three plates each were used for CD4 naive and CD4 memory, two plates were used for CD8 naive, and one plate was used for CD8 memory. To estimate repertoire size and how much clonotype sharing occurs between individuals, the study deeply sequenced the blood TCR repertoires of about five healthy adults. To increase sequencing depth and limit assay-specific biases, TCR repertoire library preparation and sequencing were carried out by different laboratories using diverse techniques. Each donor's leukapheresis produced roughly between roughly 0.85 and 10 billion PBMCs.

Using the deep immunoSEQ assay, multiplex PCR amplified TCR CDR3 regions from genomic DNA. Extracted genomic DNA from each cell subset was spread evenly across all wells of several immunoSEQ 96-well plates, with each plate serving as a replicate. For sorted subsets, roughly 200 ng of genomic DNA, equivalent to 25,000 to 30,000 T cell genomes, went into each replicate PCR. Purified libraries were measured with a Qubit 3.0 fluorometer, size-checked on a Bioanalyzer 2100, and measured again with the KAPA Library Quantification kit. Every immunoSEQ 96-well plate was sequenced on a dedicated single-read 150-cycle Illumina NextSeq 550 flow cell. The study's own analysis went as follows. Because the immunoSEQ output included only junctional sequences and no quality scores, the filtering could not be the same as the filtering used for full-length reads. To assign V/J genes and CDR3, sequences were annotated using PyIR, a Python wrapper for IgBLAST v1.9, with IMGT germline references. Any read was removed if the V/J assignment was weak (E-value above 1e-6), the CDR3 was missing, or the read contained stop codons, out-of-frame junctions, or ambiguous translated residues. V3J clonotypes were defined as sequences sharing the same inferred V gene, J gene, and CDR3 amino acid sequence. Percentage overlap between repertoires was computed as shared unique clonotypes divided by the size of the smaller repertoire. Repertoire richness was assessed with RTK rarefaction, the Chao1 estimator, and Recon v2.1 estimates of unobserved clonotypes. For all TCRbeta clonotypes obtained by the gDNA method from a few donors, generation probabilities were computed with OLGA. TCRdb carries this immuneACCESS record with in-frame sequences only. Its versions omit some clonotypes, under half of them owing to an unresolved V gene in the studies checked, with the rest unexplained. Clone size and V and J calls were adopted from that table, with D and trimming inferred from the DNA. This sample comprises roughly 400,000 clones, approximately 97% of them detected only once. Around 0.3% of the sample comes from the top ten.

The donors were healthy, HIV-negative adults who had no recently reported acute infections or vaccinations. All donors were Caucasian adults living in Nashville, Tennessee, USA. CD8 memory samples combined magnetically selected CD45RO+ cells with CCR7-negative CD45RA+ effector memory (TemRA) cells. Blood was collected by leukapheresis, and PBMCs were isolated by Ficoll-Histopaque density gradient centrifugation and then cryopreserved in liquid nitrogen vapor phase. Purity and quantity of every magnetically sorted T cell population were checked by analytical flow cytometry. Genomic DNA was isolated from every sorted fraction and measured by UV absorbance on a Nanodrop 2000c. Paper-wide results and their limitations: Only blood was sampled, and tissue TCR repertoires likely differ from those in blood. Estimated clonotype richness was generally larger for naive than for memory subsets. Rarefaction of sorted-subset datasets indicated incomplete sequencing despite the large sequencing depth. Based on pairwise subsampling, the degree of clonotype sharing among donors was expected to be affected by sequencing depth. About 5% of naive CD4, 3.5% of naive CD8, approximately 2.2% of memory CD4, and about 0.4% of memory CD8 clonotypes were shared across a few donors. Because the study included only a small number of donors, the genetic and exposure-history diversity represented was limited. Higher generation probabilities were observed for clonotypes shared by all four sorted-subset donors than for non-shared clonotypes.

V ends up 5 bases short and J 2 bases short, with an unmatched junction base count of 9. As encoded in the germline V gene, CDR1 is SGHAT while CDR2 is FQNNGV. The CDR3 sequence holds 17 residues, the cysteine and phenylalanine included. Just CDR3 DNA is preserved here, 51 bases in frame from base 1. Concerning this clone itself: Its antigen is currently not known. No per-base quality is available; no much larger clone lies one base away.

This clonotype was sampled from a man aged 25 to 45 in good health. The V and J segments used are TRBV11-2 and TRBJ2-2; 9 central nucleotides agree with TRBD2. The sequencing input was memory CD8+ T cells sorted from blood. The cell subset or site label corresponds to: CD45RO+ cells pooled with CCR7-negative TemRA cells. CDR3 protein: CASSPPSSGVNTGELFF. In nucleotide form, the sequence is TGTGCCAGCAGCCCCCCTTCTAGCGGGGTCAACACCGGGGAGCTGTTTTTT.